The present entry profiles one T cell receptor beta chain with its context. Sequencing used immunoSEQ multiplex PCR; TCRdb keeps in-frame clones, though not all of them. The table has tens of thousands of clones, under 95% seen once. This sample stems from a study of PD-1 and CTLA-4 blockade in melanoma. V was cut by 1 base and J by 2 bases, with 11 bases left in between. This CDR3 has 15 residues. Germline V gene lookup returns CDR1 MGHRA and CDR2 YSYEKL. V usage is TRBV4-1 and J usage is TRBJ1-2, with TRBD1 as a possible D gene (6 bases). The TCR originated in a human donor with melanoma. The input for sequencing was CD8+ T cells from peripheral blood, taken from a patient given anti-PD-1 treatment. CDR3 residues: CASSQGQDANYGYTF. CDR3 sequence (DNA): TGCGCCAGCAGCCAAGGACAGGACGCCAACTATGGCTACACCTTC.